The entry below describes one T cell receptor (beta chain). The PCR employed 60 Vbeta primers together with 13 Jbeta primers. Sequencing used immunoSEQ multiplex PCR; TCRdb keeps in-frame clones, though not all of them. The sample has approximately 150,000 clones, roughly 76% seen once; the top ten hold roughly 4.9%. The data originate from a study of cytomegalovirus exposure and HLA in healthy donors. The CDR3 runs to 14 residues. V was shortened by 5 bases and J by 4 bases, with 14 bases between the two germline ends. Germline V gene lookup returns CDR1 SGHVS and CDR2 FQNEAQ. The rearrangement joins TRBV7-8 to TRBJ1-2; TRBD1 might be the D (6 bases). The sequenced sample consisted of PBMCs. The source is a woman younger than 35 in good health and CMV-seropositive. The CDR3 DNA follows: TGTGCCAGCAGCCCAGGGGCTGGTACCTATGGCTACACCTTC. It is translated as CASSPGAGTYGYTF.